Listed below are T cell receptor beta chains from one sample, sequenced in a study of STAT5B mutations in CD4+ large granular lymphocyte leukemia. Clones were read by immunoSEQ multiplex PCR, and TCRdb kept only the in-frame ones, dropping some. The sample has about 40,000 clones; around 85% are singletons. The sequencing sample was made of CD4+ T cells from blood buffy coats. The receptors were gathered from a human donor in good health. Each CDR3 is given with its conserved first and last residue. A D gene is named only where the DNA matches it firmly. Size is stated for part of the rows, as once, few or many counts, or as a class when the clone is expanded.

cdr3_nt	cdr3_aa	cdr3_length	v_call	j_call	d_call	clone_size
TGTGCCAGCAGCTTAGTGCAGGGGGCAGGTCAGCCCCAGCATTTT	CASSLVQGAGQPQHF	15	TRBV7-2	TRBJ1-5	TRBD1	NA
TGTGCCAGCATTAAACAGGGGTTTGGTGACACCATATATTTT	CASIKQGFGDTIYF	14	TRBV6-5	TRBJ1-3	TRBD1	NA
TGCAGCGTTGAATCCGGGACTAGCGGGGGAGATACGCAGTATTTT	CSVESGTSGGDTQYF	15	TRBV29-1	TRBJ2-3	TRBD2	NA
TGTGCCAGTAGTGAAGGGCAGTATGGGGAAGAGACCCAGTACTTC	CASSEGQYGEETQYF	15	TRBV19	TRBJ2-5	NA	once
TGTGCCAGCAGCCATCTACAGGGAATGAACACTGAAGCTTTCTTT	CASSHLQGMNTEAFF	15	TRBV11-2	TRBJ1-1	NA	NA
TGTGCCTGGAGAGCGATTACTGGAAACACCATATATTTT	CAWRAITGNTIYF	13	TRBV30	TRBJ1-3	NA	NA
TGTGCCATCACTCCTTCGGGGGGACGCACAGATACGCAGTATTTT	CAITPSGGRTDTQYF	15	TRBV28	TRBJ2-3	TRBD2	NA
TGTGCCAGCAGCCCCCGAGGGACTAGCGATGTTCAGACCCAGTACTTC	CASSPRGTSDVQTQYF	16	TRBV9	TRBJ2-5	TRBD2	NA
TGTGCCAGCAGCGCGGCCCGTCAATTC	CASSAARQF	9	TRBV9	TRBJ2-7	NA	NA
TGTGCCAGTAGTATACAGTCTAGCGGGAGCGAGCAGTACTTC	CASSIQSSGSEQYF	14	TRBV19	TRBJ2-7	TRBD2	once
TGTGCCAGCAGACTACTAGGCGGGACAACGAACACCGGGGAGCTGTTTTTT	CASRLLGGTTNTGELFF	17	TRBV27	TRBJ2-2	NA	NA
TGTGCCTGGAGTTCGCCAGGCCGTTATGTCGGAAAACTGTTTTTT	CAWSSPGRYVGKLFF	15	TRBV30	TRBJ1-4	NA	once
TGTGCTAGTGGTCCGGGACAGGGCACAGATACGCAGTATTTT	CASGPGQGTDTQYF	14	TRBV12-5	TRBJ2-3	TRBD1	NA
TGTGCCAGCATTTTAACTAGCGGGGGGGCCGGGGGTACGCAGTATTTT	CASILTSGGAGGTQYF	16	TRBV2	TRBJ2-3	TRBD2	NA
TGTGCCAGCTCACCAGTAATCAGGAATTATGGCTACACCTTC	CASSPVIRNYGYTF	14	TRBV18	TRBJ1-2	NA	NA
TGTGCCAGCGCGAGGTCCCCGGGGAGCCTCCAAGAGACCCAGTACTTC	CASARSPGSLQETQYF	16	TRBV9	TRBJ2-5	NA	NA
TGCGCCAGCAGCTCCCCTAATTGGGACAGGACAGGGCTCTACGAGCAGTACTTC	CASSSPNWDRTGLYEQYF	18	TRBV5-1	TRBJ2-7	TRBD1	NA
TGTGCCCAGAACTCGGGACAGGGAGGAGTGCAGTACTTC	CAQNSGQGGVQYF	13	TRBV30	TRBJ2-7	TRBD1	NA
TGTGCTAGTGGTTTGCCGAGATCGGCAGTTCGTAGCAATCAGCCCCAGCATTTT	CASGLPRSAVRSNQPQHF	18	TRBV12-5	TRBJ1-5	NA	NA
TGCGCCAGCAGTGAGTCGAGGGGGACTCCAGGGGGTGAGCAGTTCTTC	CASSESRGTPGGEQFF	16	TRBV10-2	TRBJ2-1	NA	NA
TGTGCCAGCAGAGGACAGGGACGTTGGGAGACCCAGTACTTC	CASRGQGRWETQYF	14	TRBV2	TRBJ2-5	TRBD1	NA
TGTGCCAGCCGGCGCGGCAATCAGCCCCAGCATTTT	CASRRGNQPQHF	12	TRBV6-5	TRBJ1-5	NA	NA
TGTGCCAGCAGCACGCAGGGGGCCTCTAGCACAGATACGCAGTATTTT	CASSTQGASSTDTQYF	16	TRBV5-4	TRBJ2-3	TRBD1	NA
TGTGCCAGCAGTGAATTACAGGGTTACTATGGCTACACCTTC	CASSELQGYYGYTF	14	TRBV6-5	TRBJ1-2	NA	NA
TGTGCCAGCAGCAAGAGGACCGGGAACTGGAGTTCACCCCTCCACTTT	CASSKRTGNWSSPLHF	16	TRBV21-1	TRBJ1-6	NA	NA
TGTGCCTGGAGTGTATTCGATTCTTCGCGCTACACCTTC	CAWSVFDSSRYTF	13	TRBV30	TRBJ1-2	NA	NA
TGTGCCAGCAGCTTGGATTGGGGAAACGAGCAGTACTTC	CASSLDWGNEQYF	13	TRBV5-4	TRBJ2-7	NA	NA
TGTGCCAGCAGTCGGGACCCCCGGTTCTCTGGCTACACCTTC	CASSRDPRFSGYTF	14	TRBV28	TRBJ1-2	NA	few
TGTGCCAGCAGCTTTAGACAGGCCGGAGATACGCAGTATTTT	CASSFRQAGDTQYF	14	TRBV7-9	TRBJ2-3	NA	NA
TGTGCCAGCAGCTTAGCGGGGCAGGAGAACTATGGCTACACCTTC	CASSLAGQENYGYTF	15	TRBV7-9	TRBJ1-2	NA	few
TGTGCCAGCGCGGACAGGGGGAGCAATCAGCCCCAGCATTTT	CASADRGSNQPQHF	14	TRBV6-1	TRBJ1-5	TRBD1	once
TGTGCCTGGAGCGCGAGAGAATATCAGCCCCAGCATTTT	CAWSAREYQPQHF	13	TRBV30	TRBJ1-5	NA	NA
TGTGCCAGCTCACTGGGGACAGGGCAGGCAGATACGCAGTATTTT	CASSLGTGQADTQYF	15	TRBV18	TRBJ2-3	TRBD1	NA
TGTGCCAGCAAAGACAAGAAAATAATGAACACTGAAGCTTTCTTT	CASKDKKIMNTEAFF	15	TRBV21-1	TRBJ1-1	NA	NA
TGCGCCAGCAGCTTGGGAACCCCGGGAGGGTCCTACGAGCAGTACTTC	CASSLGTPGGSYEQYF	16	TRBV5-1	TRBJ2-7	TRBD2	once
TGTGCCAGTAGTATTGTAGGGCAGGGTAAGGACGAGCAGTACTTC	CASSIVGQGKDEQYF	15	TRBV19	TRBJ2-7	NA	NA
TGCGCCAGCAGCTTGAATCTTCGTCTGACAGGGGCTACCGATGGCTACACCTTC	CASSLNLRLTGATDGYTF	18	TRBV5-1	TRBJ1-2	TRBD1	NA
TGTGCCAGTAGTTATGGGCGGGAGGCCACAGATACGCAGTATTTT	CASSYGREATDTQYF	15	TRBV19	TRBJ2-3	TRBD2	NA
TGTGCCAGCAGTGAACGGGACAGGGAAAGACCTACCATAGCCAAAAACATTCAGTACTTC	CASSERDRERPTIAKNIQYF	20	TRBV6-1	TRBJ2-4	TRBD1	NA
TGTGCCAGCAGTTACTCGAGTTCAGGGGGCTACGGCTACACCTTC	CASSYSSSGGYGYTF	15	TRBV6-5	TRBJ1-2	TRBD1	NA
TGTGCCAGCCAAGCGGTGTATAGCAATCAGCCCCAGCATTTT	CASQAVYSNQPQHF	14	TRBV6-1	TRBJ1-5	NA	NA
TGTGCCAGCTCACCAGACGCCGTCTCTGGAAACACCATATATTTT	CASSPDAVSGNTIYF	15	TRBV18	TRBJ1-3	NA	few
TGCGCCAGCAGCTTAGCGGGAGGGCAGTTCTTC	CASSLAGGQFF	11	TRBV5-1	TRBJ2-1	TRBD2	NA
TGTGCCTCTGGTCACACTGAAGCTTTCTTT	CASGHTEAFF	10	TRBV30	TRBJ1-1	NA	few
TGTGCCAGCAGCGTAGGGTACACAGATACGCAGTATTTT	CASSVGYTDTQYF	13	TRBV9	TRBJ2-3	NA	NA
TGTGCCAGCTCTCCCACCCGGGTAAGCGTAGGAGAGACCCAGTACTTC	CASSPTRVSVGETQYF	16	TRBV18	TRBJ2-5	NA	NA
TGTGCCATCAGGGTGGCGGTTCGAGGGTCAGATACGCAGTATTTT	CAIRVAVRGSDTQYF	15	TRBV10-3	TRBJ2-3	NA	NA
TGTGCCAGCTATAGCGGGGAAGAGACCCAGTACTTC	CASYSGEETQYF	12	TRBV25-1	TRBJ2-5	TRBD2	NA
TGTGCCACCAGCAGAGGAAGGCCGACTAGCGGGAGGGGCGAGCAGTACTTC	CATSRGRPTSGRGEQYF	17	TRBV15	TRBJ2-7	TRBD2	NA
TGCAGCGTTCGACAGGGAAGTTGGAATGAGCAGTTCTTC	CSVRQGSWNEQFF	13	TRBV29-1	TRBJ2-1	TRBD1	NA
TGTGCCAGCAGCGGGGGGGCCCACGAGCAGTACTTC	CASSGGAHEQYF	12	TRBV6-6	TRBJ2-7	TRBD2	NA
TGTGCCAGCAGTTACTCGATAGAACAGGTTGGGCATGGCTACACCTTC	CASSYSIEQVGHGYTF	16	TRBV6-6	TRBJ1-2	NA	NA
TGTGCCAGCAGCGGGGGGCAGGGTGACATTCAGTACTTC	CASSGGQGDIQYF	13	TRBV5-6	TRBJ2-4	NA	NA
TGTGCCAGCAGTTTACGTTCGACCGAGCAGTACTTC	CASSLRSTEQYF	12	TRBV28	TRBJ2-7	NA	NA
TGCGCCAGCAGCCTGGGACAGGGAACGGATGGCTACACCTTC	CASSLGQGTDGYTF	14	TRBV5-1	TRBJ1-2	TRBD1	few